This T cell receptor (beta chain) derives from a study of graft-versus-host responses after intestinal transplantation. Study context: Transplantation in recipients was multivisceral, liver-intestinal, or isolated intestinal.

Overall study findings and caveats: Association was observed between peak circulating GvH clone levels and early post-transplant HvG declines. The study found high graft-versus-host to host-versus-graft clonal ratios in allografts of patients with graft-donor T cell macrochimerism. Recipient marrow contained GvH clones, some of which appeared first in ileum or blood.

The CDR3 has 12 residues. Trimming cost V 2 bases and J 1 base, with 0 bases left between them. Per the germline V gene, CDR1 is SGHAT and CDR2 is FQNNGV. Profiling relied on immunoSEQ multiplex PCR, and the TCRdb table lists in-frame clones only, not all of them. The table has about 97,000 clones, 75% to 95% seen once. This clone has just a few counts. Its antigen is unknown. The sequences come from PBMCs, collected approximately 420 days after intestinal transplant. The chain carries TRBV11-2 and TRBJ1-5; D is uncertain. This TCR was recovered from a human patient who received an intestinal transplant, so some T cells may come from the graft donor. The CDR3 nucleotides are TGTGCCAGCAGCTTAAGCAATCAGCCCCAGCATTTT. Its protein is CASSLSNQPQHF.